This T cell receptor beta chain comes out of a study of long-term antiretroviral therapy in people with HIV (dated by TCRdb to between 2022 and 2023). Describing the broader study: Collection of the earliest samples took place about a decade ahead of the 2015 WHO recommendation for immediate ART, at a time when ART was typically delayed until CD4 counts fell. Test extractions of a monoclonal T-cell line alongside approximately 36 polyclonal samples showed no cross-contamination during QIAcube processing. Of the roughly 30 participants with HIV, 10 to 11 were female. The cohort contributed roughly 190 cryopreserved PBMC samples from about 31 adults with confirmed HIV infection, collected serially over a mean of approximately six years (range 1-12). A retrospective serial study tested whether changes in peripheral blood TRB repertoire composition and diversity were associated with ART initiation and durable HIV suppression. General findings and caveats noted by the study authors: Limited PBMC availability meant only the TCR beta chain was sequenced, without alpha chain pairing. Samples dated from 2004 to 2017, and the ART regimens used may be less effective than current ones. HIV repertoires had narrower CDR3 length ranges than controls, and the network structure suggested an antigen-experienced repertoire that shifted only slightly toward naive after ART. Inferences about post-ART repertoire changes are limited because no data were available on ART adherence, viral resistance or therapy changes. At every time point, the repertoire was dominated by expanded TRB clones first identified before ART initiation, although this dominance fluctuated and, in many PLHIV, declined after ART. Because pre-ART samples had limited cell numbers, profiling was done on unsorted PBMC rather than on sorted CD4+ and CD8+ T cells. Starting ART was linked to a significant rise in TRB diversity, yet even with long-term ART the diversity remained significantly lower than in transplant donor controls.

V sheds 1 base and J sheds 5 bases, leaving 6 bases between their ends. From the cysteine through the phenylalanine, the CDR3 covers 13 amino acids. This entry keeps only the CDR3 DNA: 39 bases, framed from base 1. Via the germline V gene, CDR1 is SGHVS and CDR2 FNYEAQ. Of note for this clone: No antigen is known for it. Base qualities are not at hand, and no much larger clone is one base apart.

To be included, a participant needed at least one PBMC sample from before ART initiation plus at least two post-ART samples. Every participant with HIV received treatment in the United States of America. Before DNA extraction, cryopreserved samples containing about 0.9-11 million PBMC were thawed and washed. At the time of the earliest PBMC sample for each participant with HIV, ages ranged from roughly 23 to 60 years. PBMC samples were contributed by each participant from 1-4 timepoints before ART initiation and 2-8 timepoints after ART initiation, with a median of 7 samples. Serial HIV viral load, CD4+ T-cell count, ART history and demographic data were obtained for every participant. A Qiagen kit on a QIAcube was used to extract genomic DNA from unsorted PBMC, with samples processed in batches of 12. The immunoSEQ hsTCRB v3.0 assay was used at survey level resolution to sequence the TRB variable region. A depth of about 40,000-50,000 T-cell genomes per sample was targeted for TRB sequencing. Pooled TRB libraries were sequenced on an Illumina MiSeq with a v3 150-cycle kit. Per the source publication's procedure: Repertoire analysis was run in R within a reproducible Nextflow workflow that covered QC, data transformation and analysis. Custom analyses were implemented in LymphoSeq2, an R package for AIRR-Seq data exploration. After excluding several samples that yielded fewer than 5000 total TRB sequences, 188 HIV repertoires remained for analysis. Among the approximately 200 retained HIV repertoires, about 59 were collected before ART initiation and approximately 130 were collected after ART initiation. Repertoires were downsampled to 5000 TRB nucleotide sequences, and summary statistics were averaged over 100 downsampling iterations. Only TRB sequences with CDR3 regions of at least seven amino acids were retained for analysis. Two measures captured diversity: a Shannon entropy-derived clonality score and the Gini coefficient. In the repertoire networks, any two of the top 5000 CDR3 amino acid sequences were connected whenever the two sequences differed by an edit distance of one. Antigen specificity groups and MHC restriction were predicted for TRB CDR3 amino acid sequences with GLIPH2. To flag known CMV, EBV, HIV or tissue antigen associations, CDR3 amino acid sequences were matched against VDJdb and McPAS-TCR. Pre-ART, post-ART and control groups were compared with Wilcoxon signed-rank tests and Holm-Bonferroni correction. Sourced from immuneACCESS, this table was stored by TCRdb with only in-frame sequences that have V and J called. A share of the clones is absent; for the studies checked, an unresolved V gene accounts for under half, and the remainder has no known explanation. V, J and clone size were drawn from that table, and D and trimming were deduced from the DNA. This sample holds 15,000 or so clones; over 60% were observed only once. Approximately 21% of the sample is in the top ten clones.

The rearranged chain carries TRBV7-6 and TRBJ1-5, with an unclear D gene assignment. Sequenced here: unsorted PBMCs, sampled 0.5 years before starting antiretroviral therapy. The sequence derives from a woman in her 40s with HIV. The CDR3 corresponds to CASSLGPYQPQHF. In nucleotides, the sequence is TGTGCCAGCAGCTTAGGACCATATCAGCCCCAGCATTTT.